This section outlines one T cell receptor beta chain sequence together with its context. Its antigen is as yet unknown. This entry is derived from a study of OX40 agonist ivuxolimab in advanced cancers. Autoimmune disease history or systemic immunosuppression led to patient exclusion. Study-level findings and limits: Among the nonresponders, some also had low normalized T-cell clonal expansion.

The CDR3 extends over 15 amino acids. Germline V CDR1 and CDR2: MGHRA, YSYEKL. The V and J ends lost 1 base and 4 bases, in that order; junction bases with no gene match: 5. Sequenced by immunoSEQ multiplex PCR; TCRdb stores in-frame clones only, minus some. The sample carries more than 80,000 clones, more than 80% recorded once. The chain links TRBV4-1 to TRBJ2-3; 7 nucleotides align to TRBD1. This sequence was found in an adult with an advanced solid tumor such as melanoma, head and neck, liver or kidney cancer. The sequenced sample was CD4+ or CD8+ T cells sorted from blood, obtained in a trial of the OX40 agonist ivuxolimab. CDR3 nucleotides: TGCGCCAGCAGCCAAGTCCGACAGGGCGCAGATACGCAGTATTTT. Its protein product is CASSQVRQGADTQYF.